These T cell receptor beta chains were read from a single sample in a study of blood T cell repertoires in COVID-19. Clones were sequenced by immunoSEQ multiplex PCR, and TCRdb holds only the in-frame ones, with some missing. The data contain 120,000 to 150,000 clones, 81% of them singletons. Sequenced: peripheral blood. The receptors come from a human donor with acute or convalescent COVID-19. The donor label of this sample is uncertain. CDR3s include the opening cysteine and the closing phenylalanine or tryptophan. A D gene is named only where the DNA matches it firmly. Clone size is not always given. Where it is, it says once, few, many or a class for expanded clones.

CDR3: CASSLFGRSASGGGEQFF
DNA: TGCGCCAGCAGCTTGTTCGGGCGCTCGGCTAGCGGGGGTGGGGAGCAGTTCTTC
D: TRBD2
J: TRBJ2-1
size: .
V: TRBV5-1

CDR3: CASTPSQGPMGTIYF
DNA: TGTGCCAGTACCCCAAGCCAGGGGCCCATGGGCACCATATATTTT
D: .
J: TRBJ1-3
size: .
V: TRBV19

CDR3: CATSGRGSLGWGESTDTQYF
DNA: TGTGCCACCAGTGGACGGGGCTCCTTGGGTTGGGGGGAGAGCACAGATACGCAGTATTTT
D: .
J: TRBJ2-3
size: .
V: TRBV24-1

CDR3: CAWRPGQGLETEAFF
DNA: TGTGCCTGGAGGCCGGGACAGGGTCTAGAAACTGAAGCTTTCTTT
D: TRBD1
J: TRBJ1-1
size: .
V: TRBV30

CDR3: CASSSGQGPVRETQYF
DNA: TGTGCCAGCAGTTCGGGACAGGGCCCCGTTCGAGAGACCCAGTACTTC
D: TRBD1
J: TRBJ2-5
size: .
V: TRBV2

CDR3: CASSVVEGTGRIDYGYTF
DNA: TGTGCCAGCAGCGTAGTGGAAGGGACAGGGCGCATCGACTATGGCTACACCTTC
D: TRBD1
J: TRBJ1-2
size: .
V: TRBV9

CDR3: CASSQLARSYEQYF
DNA: TGTGCCAGCAGCCAACTAGCGAGGTCATACGAGCAGTACTTC
D: TRBD2
J: TRBJ2-7
size: .
V: TRBV5-6

CDR3: CASSHGYGYTF
DNA: TGTGCCAGCTCCCACGGCTATGGCTACACCTTC
D: .
J: TRBJ1-2
size: .
V: TRBV11-2

CDR3: CASSITQVEPQHF
DNA: TGTGCCAGTAGTATAACCCAGGTTGAGCCCCAGCATTTT
D: .
J: TRBJ1-5
size: .
V: TRBV19

CDR3: CASTLGGGLSPLHF
DNA: TGTGCCAGCACCCTTGGGGGGGGACTATCACCCCTCCACTTT
D: .
J: TRBJ1-6
size: .
V: TRBV27

CDR3: CATSDLTGGTGELFF
DNA: TGTGCCACCAGTGATTTGACAGGGGGCACCGGGGAGCTGTTTTTT
D: TRBD1
J: TRBJ2-2
size: .
V: TRBV24-1

CDR3: CASSLGQGGELFF
DNA: TGTGCCAGCAGCTTAGGACAGGGCGGGGAGCTGTTTTTT
D: TRBD1
J: TRBJ2-2
size: .
V: TRBV11-3

CDR3: CASSATGTGRNTIYF
DNA: TGTGCCAGCAGCGCCACAGGGACAGGGAGGAACACCATATATTTT
D: TRBD1
J: TRBJ1-3
size: .
V: TRBV7-8

CDR3: CASSQDTGTGGWEQYF
DNA: TGCGCCAGCAGCCAGGACACCGGGACAGGGGGGTGGGAGCAGTACTTC
D: TRBD1
J: TRBJ2-7
size: .
V: TRBV4-1

CDR3: CASGQPFSGANVLTF
DNA: TGTGCCAGCGGGCAGCCATTCTCTGGGGCCAACGTCCTGACTTTC
D: .
J: TRBJ2-6
size: .
V: TRBV7-9

CDR3: CASSERGYADTQYF
DNA: TGTGCCAGCAGTGAAAGGGGGTACGCAGATACGCAGTATTTT
D: .
J: TRBJ2-3
size: .
V: TRBV2

CDR3: CASRRTGLTEAFF
DNA: TGTGCCAGCAGACGAACAGGGCTAACTGAAGCTTTCTTT
D: .
J: TRBJ1-1
size: .
V: TRBV6-5

CDR3: CASHQGITYNEQFF
DNA: TGCGCCAGCCATCAGGGGATCACCTACAATGAGCAGTTCTTC
D: .
J: TRBJ2-1
size: .
V: TRBV5-1

CDR3: CASGGQGGHYGYTF
DNA: TGTGCCAGCGGGGGACAGGGAGGACACTATGGCTACACCTTC
D: TRBD1
J: TRBJ1-2
size: .
V: TRBV25-1

CDR3: CASILQANTEAFF
DNA: TGTGCCAGTATCCTACAGGCGAACACTGAAGCTTTCTTT
D: .
J: TRBJ1-1
size: few
V: TRBV19

CDR3: CASRQGQFF
DNA: TGTGCCAGCCGACAGGGACAGTTCTTC
D: TRBD1
J: TRBJ2-1
size: .
V: TRBV2

CDR3: CASSQALGTGRGYGYTF
DNA: TGTGCCAGCAGCCAGGCCCTGGGGACAGGAAGAGGCTATGGCTACACCTTC
D: TRBD1
J: TRBJ1-2
size: .
V: TRBV4-2

CDR3: CASSLHAGTGNGSPLHF
DNA: TGTGCCAGCAGCCTTCACGCCGGGACAGGGAATGGATCACCCCTCCACTTT
D: TRBD1
J: TRBJ1-6
size: .
V: TRBV28

CDR3: CASTAGTGNYEQYF
DNA: TGCGCCAGCACCGCCGGGACAGGGAACTACGAGCAGTACTTC
D: TRBD1
J: TRBJ2-7
size: .
V: TRBV5-1

CDR3: CASSSGGNQPQHF
DNA: TGCGCCAGCAGCTCTGGCGGGAATCAGCCCCAGCATTTT
D: .
J: TRBJ1-5
size: .
V: TRBV10-1

CDR3: CATSDTGWTGELFF
DNA: TGTGCCACCAGTGACACCGGGTGGACCGGGGAGCTGTTTTTT
D: .
J: TRBJ2-2
size: .
V: TRBV24-1

CDR3: CASSETTGAPLHF
DNA: TGCGCCAGCAGTGAGACGACAGGAGCACCCCTCCACTTT
D: .
J: TRBJ1-6
size: .
V: TRBV10-2

CDR3: CASSGRGELFF
DNA: TGTGCCAGCAGCGGGAGGGGGGAGCTGTTTTTT
D: .
J: TRBJ2-2
size: .
V: TRBV9

CDR3: CATSDSQGGSYGYTF
DNA: TGTGCCACCAGTGATTCACAGGGGGGATCCTATGGCTACACCTTC
D: TRBD1
J: TRBJ1-2
size: few
V: TRBV24-1

CDR3: CASSPRPGGDTEAFF
DNA: TGCGCCAGCAGCCCCCGACCAGGAGGAGACACTGAAGCTTTCTTT
D: .
J: TRBJ1-1
size: .
V: TRBV5-1

CDR3: CASSLGGGGFTDTQYF
DNA: TGTGCCAGCAGCTTGGGAGGCGGGGGGTTCACAGATACGCAGTATTTT
D: TRBD2
J: TRBJ2-3
size: few
V: TRBV7-8

CDR3: CASTTPGMDTQYF
DNA: TGTGCCAGCACTACCCCGGGAATGGATACGCAGTATTTT
D: .
J: TRBJ2-3
size: .
V: TRBV6-5

CDR3: CASSPWDSYGYTF
DNA: TGTGCCAGCAGCCCGTGGGACAGCTATGGCTACACCTTC
D: TRBD1
J: TRBJ1-2
size: .
V: TRBV7-2

CDR3: CASSLGTGLSTDTQYF
DNA: TGCGCCAGCAGCTTGGGAACAGGGCTTAGCACAGATACGCAGTATTTT
D: .
J: TRBJ2-3
size: .
V: TRBV5-1

CDR3: CASSYSREGNEKLFF
DNA: TGTGCCAGCAGTTACTCAAGGGAGGGGAATGAAAAACTGTTTTTT
D: .
J: TRBJ1-4
size: .
V: TRBV6-5

CDR3: CASSLGGQGNYGYTF
DNA: TGTGCCAGCAGTTTAGGAGGACAGGGGAACTATGGCTACACCTTC
D: TRBD1
J: TRBJ1-2
size: .
V: TRBV27

CDR3: CASSLASGGSYEQYF
DNA: TGTGCCAGCAGCTTAGCGAGCGGGGGGTCCTACGAGCAGTACTTC
D: TRBD2
J: TRBJ2-7
size: .
V: TRBV11-2

CDR3: CATSRLGGGGTDTQYF
DNA: TGTGCCACCAGCAGATTGGGCGGGGGAGGCACAGATACGCAGTATTTT
D: TRBD2
J: TRBJ2-3
size: .
V: TRBV15

CDR3: CASSINGRGLSGNTIYF
DNA: TGTGCCAGTAGTATAAATGGCAGGGGGCTCTCTGGAAACACCATATATTTT
D: TRBD1
J: TRBJ1-3
size: .
V: TRBV19

CDR3: CASSLRDRGRGYTF
DNA: TGTGCCAGTAGTCTCCGGGACAGGGGCCGGGGCTACACCTTC
D: TRBD1
J: TRBJ1-2
size: few
V: TRBV19

CDR3: CASSIGANMNTEAFF
DNA: TGTGCCAGCAGCATAGGGGCCAACATGAACACTGAAGCTTTCTTT
D: .
J: TRBJ1-1
size: .
V: TRBV14